The rows below give T cell receptor beta chains drawn from one sample of a study of shared clonotypes between healthy human individuals. Repertoires were generated with immunoSEQ multiplex PCR, while TCRdb's copy carries only in-frame clones and drops some. The sample lists more than 2,000,000 clones; roughly 92% were seen once. Sequencing was carried out using naive CD4+ T cells sorted from blood. All receptors derive from a man aged 18 to 30 in good health. The CDR3 runs from the conserved cysteine through the conserved F or W. A D gene is named only where the DNA matches it firmly. Clone size, where shown, is once, few, many, or a class for clones that have expanded.

cdr3_aa	cdr3_nt	v_call	j_call	d_call	clone_size	cdr3_length
CASSSILGQGEFNSPLHF	TGTGCCAGCAGCTCGATTCTGGGACAGGGGGAGTTTAATTCACCCCTCCACTTT	TRBV21-1	TRBJ1-6	.	.	18
CASSDAGPEQYF	TGTGCCAGCAGTGATGCAGGGCCTGAGCAGTACTTC	TRBV6-1	TRBJ2-7	.	.	12
CASKGLAYEQYF	TGTGCCAGCAAGGGACTAGCTTACGAGCAGTACTTC	TRBV2	TRBJ2-7	TRBD2	.	12
CASSPTMSYEQYF	TGTGCCAGCTCACCAACGATGTCCTACGAGCAGTACTTC	TRBV18	TRBJ2-7	.	.	13
CASKTGNQETQYF	TGTGCCAGCAAAACGGGTAATCAAGAGACCCAGTACTTC	TRBV6-6	TRBJ2-5	.	.	13
CASSPGPISTDTQYF	TGTGCTAGCAGCCCTGGACCGATAAGCACAGATACGCAGTATTTT	TRBV7-7	TRBJ2-3	.	.	15
CASSRGGQGKNIQYF	TGTGCCAGCAGCCGAGGGGGGCAAGGCAAAAACATTCAGTACTTC	TRBV6-5	TRBJ2-4	.	.	15
CASSLGGRQPQHF	TGTGCCAGCAGCTTAGGAGGGCGGCAGCCCCAGCATTTT	TRBV7-2	TRBJ1-5	.	.	13
CASSPSGGSNQPQHF	TGTGCCAGCAGCCCCTCAGGGGGAAGCAATCAGCCCCAGCATTTT	TRBV7-3	TRBJ1-5	TRBD1	.	15
CASSDRGRGGELFF	TGTGCCAGCAGTGACAGGGGCCGGGGCGGGGAGCTGTTTTTT	TRBV6-1	TRBJ2-2	.	.	14
CASSQSIRANTEAFF	TGCGCCAGCAGTCAATCTATCAGGGCTAACACTGAAGCTTTCTTT	TRBV23-1	TRBJ1-1	.	.	15
CASSASVVANEKLFF	TGTGCCAGCAGCGCTTCGGTTGTGGCTAATGAAAAACTGTTTTTT	TRBV7-9	TRBJ1-4	.	.	15
CASSSQSEGTQYF	TGTGCCAGCAGCTCCCAAAGTGAAGGGACCCAGTACTTC	TRBV11-1	TRBJ2-5	.	.	13
CASGNSNTGELFF	TGTGCCAGCGGGAACAGCAACACCGGGGAGCTGTTTTTT	TRBV2	TRBJ2-2	.	once	13
CASTLGTGKDTDTQYF	TGTGCCAGCACACTCGGGACAGGGAAAGACACAGATACGCAGTATTTT	TRBV6-4	TRBJ2-3	TRBD1	.	16
CASSLTRRTEAFF	TGTGCCAGCAGCTTAACGAGGCGGACTGAAGCTTTCTTT	TRBV7-3	TRBJ1-1	.	.	13
CASSLEPPHEQYF	TGTGCCAGCAGCTTAGAGCCCCCCCACGAGCAGTACTTC	TRBV7-2	TRBJ2-7	.	once	13
CASSLDPSGSQHEQYF	TGTGCCAGCAGCTTAGATCCGAGCGGGAGTCAACACGAGCAGTACTTC	TRBV7-2	TRBJ2-7	TRBD2	.	16
CASSPYETVRTNQETQYF	TGTGCCAGCTCACCCTACGAAACAGTCCGGACTAACCAAGAGACCCAGTACTTC	TRBV18	TRBJ2-5	.	.	18
CASSPQTGSTEAFF	TGTGCCAGCAGCCCGCAGACAGGGAGTACTGAAGCTTTCTTT	TRBV7-9	TRBJ1-1	TRBD1	.	14
CASSLRTGLMGTDTQYF	TGTGCCAGCAGCTTACGCACAGGACTCATGGGCACAGATACGCAGTATTTT	TRBV7-9	TRBJ2-3	.	.	17
CASSEAETSPLHF	TGTGCCAGCAGTGAAGCTGAGACTAGCCCCCTACATTTT	TRBV2	TRBJ2-3	TRBD2	once	13
CASSKSGGPYEQYF	TGTGCCAGCAGCAAAAGTGGGGGGCCCTACGAGCAGTACTTC	TRBV27	TRBJ2-7	.	.	14
CSAQQETQYF	TGCAGTGCGCAACAAGAGACCCAGTACTTC	TRBV20-1	TRBJ2-5	.	.	10
CASSLDYWSYEQYF	TGTGCCAGCAGCTTAGATTACTGGTCCTACGAGCAGTACTTC	TRBV11-2	TRBJ2-7	.	once	14
CASSAGTGAGDTQYF	TGCGCCAGCAGCGCGGGGACAGGGGCAGGGGATACGCAGTATTTT	TRBV5-1	TRBJ2-3	TRBD1	.	15
CASSPTPRGAAEAFF	TGTGCCAGCAGTCCAACCCCCCGGGGGGCGGCCGAAGCTTTCTTT	TRBV28	TRBJ1-1	.	.	15
CASTTPGGNTEAFF	TGTGCCAGTACTACACCTGGGGGGAACACTGAAGCTTTCTTT	TRBV19	TRBJ1-1	.	.	14
CASSLDIGSYNEQFF	TGTGCCAGCAGCTTGGACATCGGCTCCTACAATGAGCAGTTCTTC	TRBV5-4	TRBJ2-1	.	once	15
CASSASVGGANVLTF	TGTGCCAGCAGCGCCTCCGTTGGGGGGGCCAACGTCCTGACTTTC	TRBV9	TRBJ2-6	.	.	15
CASSLPGLGLGEQYF	TGTGCCAGTAGTTTACCGGGACTAGGTCTAGGCGAGCAGTACTTC	TRBV19	TRBJ2-7	TRBD2	.	15
CASSSGQNTEAFF	TGTGCCAGCAGCTCGGGACAGAACACTGAAGCTTTCTTT	TRBV6-5	TRBJ1-1	.	.	13
CASAGQTEGEQYF	TGTGCCAGCGCCGGACAGACGGAGGGCGAGCAGTACTTC	TRBV27	TRBJ2-7	.	.	13
CATSRDTRTSGRTLYNEQFF	TGTGCCACCAGCAGAGATACACGGACTAGCGGGAGGACCCTATACAATGAGCAGTTCTTC	TRBV15	TRBJ2-1	TRBD2	.	20
CASSSTVVNTEAFF	TGCGCCAGCAGCTCCACGGTGGTGAACACTGAAGCTTTCTTT	TRBV5-1	TRBJ1-1	.	.	14
CASSPGLGNIQYF	TGCGCCAGCAGTCCGGGACTCGGCAACATTCAGTACTTC	TRBV6-1	TRBJ2-4	.	.	13
CASSVRVDNSPLHF	TGTGCCAGCAGCGTCAGGGTTGACAATTCACCCCTCCACTTT	TRBV9	TRBJ1-6	.	.	14
CAWSGGLDTEAFF	TGTGCCTGGAGCGGAGGGTTGGACACTGAAGCTTTCTTT	TRBV30	TRBJ1-1	.	.	13
CASSTGSYEQYF	TGTGCCAGTAGTACAGGGTCCTACGAGCAGTACTTC	TRBV19	TRBJ2-7	.	.	12
CASSKRTGMTYEQYF	TGTGCCAGCAGCAAACGGACAGGGATGACCTACGAGCAGTACTTC	TRBV13	TRBJ2-7	TRBD1	.	15
CASSSQPWGEVSNQPQHF	TGTGCCAGCAGCTCGCAACCGTGGGGGGAGGTGAGCAATCAGCCCCAGCATTTT	TRBV7-9	TRBJ1-5	.	.	18
CASSSRQGVNEQFF	TGTGCCAGCAGTTCTCGACAGGGTGTGAATGAGCAGTTCTTC	TRBV6-6	TRBJ2-1	TRBD1	.	14
CAWSSNSPLHF	TGTGCCTGGAGTTCCAATTCACCCCTCCACTTT	TRBV30	TRBJ1-6	.	.	11
CASSLQMSGANVLTF	TGTGCCAGCAGCTTACAAATGTCTGGGGCCAACGTCCTGACTTTC	TRBV7-8	TRBJ2-6	.	.	15
CASSLLRDYPDTQYF	TGCGCCAGCAGCTTGCTCCGGGACTACCCCGATACGCAGTATTTT	TRBV5-1	TRBJ2-3	TRBD2	.	15
CASSWTPGQKYEQYF	TGTGCCAGCAGTTGGACACCGGGACAGAAGTACGAGCAGTACTTC	TRBV27	TRBJ2-7	TRBD1	.	15
CASSLAGARGYTF	TGTGCCAGCAGCTTAGCGGGGGCGCGGGGCTACACCTTC	TRBV11-2	TRBJ1-2	.	.	13
CASSTLYGGLSNGEQFF	TGTGCCAGTAGTACCTTATACGGCGGACTAAGCAACGGTGAGCAGTTCTTC	TRBV19	TRBJ2-1	.	.	17